A single sample gave rise to the 25 T cell receptor beta chains below, sequenced in a study of blood T cell repertoires in COVID-19. Clones were read by immunoSEQ multiplex PCR, and TCRdb kept only the in-frame ones, dropping some. The sample holds more than 200,000 clones, about nine tenths seen once. Sequencing was carried out using peripheral blood. The receptors shown here come from a man aged 50 to 60 with COVID-19, enrolled during active disease.

V usage is TRBV30 and J usage is TRBJ2-2; 9 bases are a match to TRBD2. The germline V gene encodes CDR1 GTSNPN and CDR2 SVGIG (reference sequence). CDR3 length: 14 residues. The J segment lost 6 bases and the V segment lost 4 bases, leaving 6 bases of the junction unmatched. The CDR3 spells CAWKGTSWSGELFF. CDR3 nucleotides: TGTGCCTGGAAAGGGACTAGCTGGTCCGGGGAGCTGTTTTTT.

This chain links TRBV11-1 with TRBJ1-2, with D perhaps TRBD1 (5 bases). The CDR3 has 13 amino acids. Germline V gives CDR1 SGHAT, CDR2 FQDESV (reference sequence). Trimming removed 2 bases from V and 8 bases from J, with 12 bases in between. CDR3 residues: CASSLPGLQGYTF. The CDR3 DNA sequence: TGTGCCAGCAGCTTACCGGGACTTCAAGGCTACACCTTC.

As DNA, the CDR3 is TGTGCCAGCAGTTTATCCTTTCTGTCGACAGGGCTTAATTCACCCCTCCACTTT. Amino acid sequence: CASSLSFLSTGLNSPLHF. The V and J genes are TRBV27 and TRBJ1-6; 7 nucleotides align to TRBD1. This CDR3 has 18 residues. V was clipped by 0 bases and J by 6 bases; unmatched bases: 11. Germline loops: CDR1 MNHEY, CDR2 SMNVEV (reference sequence).

In nucleotides, the CDR3 is TGTGCCAGCAGTACCGGGACAAACTCCTACGAGCAGTACTTC. This gives the protein CASSTGTNSYEQYF. The rearrangement joins TRBV6-2 or TRBV6-3 to TRBJ2-7; D is possibly TRBD1 (6 bases). Germline CDR1 and CDR2: MNHEY and SVGEGT. V gave up 5 bases and J gave up 0 bases, with 11 bases separating them. The CDR3 covers 14 residues.

The rearrangement joins TRBV4-3 to TRBJ2-4; possibly TRBD1 for D (7 bases). The V and J ends lost 0 bases and 4 bases respectively, with 13 bases between them. In germline, CDR1 is LGHNA, CDR2 YSLEER. This CDR3 comprises 16 residues. This CDR3 reads CASSQDSTGTKNIQYF. The CDR3 DNA reads TGCGCCAGCAGCCAAGACTCGACAGGGACTAAAAACATTCAGTACTTC.

The rearrangement joins TRBV19 to TRBJ1-1; 7 positions agree with TRBD1. Per the germline V gene, CDR1 is LNHDA and CDR2 is SQIVND (reference sequence). The CDR3 consists of 14 residues. The ends lost 2 bases at V and 5 bases at J; junction bases unmatched: 5. In DNA form, the CDR3 reads TGTGCCAGTAGTATATTGAACAGGGGTACTGAAGCTTTCTTT. It codes for CASSILNRGTEAFF.

The V gene is TRBV4-1, the J gene TRBJ2-7; D possibly corresponds to TRBD2 (6 bases). The CDR3 is 20 amino acids. The V gene lost 4 bases and the J gene lost 0 bases, with 28 bases spanning the gap. Germline V gives CDR1 MGHRA, CDR2 YSYEKL. The CDR3 region has the DNA TGCGCCAGCAGCCCAACCCTTTTGCGGGGAGAACAAAAAAACTCCTACGAGCAGTACTTC. This gives the protein CASSPTLLRGEQKNSYEQYF.

This chain connects TRBV7-2 to TRBJ2-3; TRBD2 matches 14 bases. The CDR3 contains 16 residues. In germline, CDR1 is SGHTA, CDR2 FQGNSA. Germline trimming cut 6 bases from V and 5 bases from J; bases unmatched to any gene: 7. The CDR3 sequence is CASRSTSGGARDTQYF. The CDR3 bases are TGTGCCAGCAGATCGACTAGCGGGGGGGCGAGAGATACGCAGTATTTT.

V and J are TRBV14 and TRBJ2-1; TRBD2 matches 11 bases. Germline trimming cut 7 bases from V and 5 bases from J; bases unmatched to any gene: 7. CDR1 and CDR2 (germline): SGHDN, FVKESK. This CDR3 contains 15 residues. The chain's CDR3 is CASTLLAGGHNEQFF. In DNA, the CDR3 is TGTGCCAGCACCCTTCTAGCGGGAGGCCACAATGAGCAGTTCTTC.

This rearrangement joins TRBV5-1 to TRBJ2-7; 8 bases line up with TRBD1. V lost 5 bases to trimming and J lost 2 bases; unmatched junction nucleotides: 3. From germline, CDR1 is SGHRS and CDR2 YFSETQ. The CDR3 loop spans 13 amino acids. The CDR3 here is CASRRTGTYEQYF. The DNA of the CDR3 is TGCGCCAGCAGACGGACAGGGACCTACGAGCAGTACTTC.

This chain connects TRBV10-3 to TRBJ2-5; 7 bases map to TRBD2. V lost 6 bases and J lost 0; bases outside the gene matches: 1. Germline V gene data show CDR1 as ENHRY and CDR2 as SYGVKD. The CDR3 runs to 13 residues. CDR3 in DNA: TGTGCCATCAGAGGACTAGACCAAGAGACCCAGTACTTC. Translated: CAIRGLDQETQYF.

The chain employs TRBV5-1 and TRBJ1-1, with D perhaps TRBD1 (5 bases). The CDR3 consists of 12 residues. Trimming cost V 3 bases and J 7 bases, with 10 bases left between them. CDR1 is SGHRS and CDR2 is YFSETQ in the germline V gene. The CDR3 loop is CASSWGGDEAFF. The CDR3 nucleotides are TGCGCCAGCAGCTGGGGGGGAGATGAAGCTTTCTTT. Combining the CDR3 with reference TRBV5-1 and TRBJ1-1 gives the whole variable domain KAGVTQTPRYLIKTRGQQVTLSCSPISGHRSVSWYQQTPGQGLQFLFEYFSETQRNKGNFPGRFSGRQFSNSRSEMNVSTLELGDSALYLCASSWGGDEAFFGQGTRLTVV.

The V and J genes are TRBV18 and TRBJ2-3; a weak D match, TRBD2 (7 bases). V was trimmed by 1 base and J by 4 bases, leaving 24 bases between them. The CDR3 runs to 19 residues. CDR1 KGHSH and CDR2 LQKENI come from the germline V gene. The CDR3 DNA follows: TGTGCCAGCTCACCACTATTTACGGGGGGCCCAGGCAACCCAGATACGCAGTATTTT. Protein product: CASSPLFTGGPGNPDTQYF.

This chain links TRBV19 with TRBJ2-3; D may be TRBD1 (6 bases). The CDR3 is 14 residues long. Germline CDR1 and CDR2: LNHDA and SQIVND (reference sequence). The V gene lost 5 bases and the J gene lost 5 bases, with 14 bases spanning the gap. In nucleotides, the CDR3 is TGTGCCAGTAGTGCCTGGACAGAGAAAGATACGCAGTATTTT. Protein product: CASSAWTEKDTQYF.

This rearrangement joins TRBV2 to TRBJ1-1; 7 bases align to TRBD1. The CDR3 spans 14 residues. CDR1 is SNHLY, CDR2 FYNNEI, per germline. V lost 6 bases and J lost 10; bases outside the gene matches: 14. CDR3 bases: TGTGCCAGCAGAAATAGACAGGGTTACGAAGGAGCTTTCTTT. Translated: CASRNRQGYEGAFF.

The CDR3 sequence is CASSMGTGFDQPQHF. CDR3 sequence (DNA): TGTGCCAGTAGTATGGGAACAGGGTTCGATCAGCCCCAGCATTTT. This chain links TRBV19 with TRBJ1-5; D possibly corresponds to TRBD1 (6 bases). Germline V gene data show CDR1 as LNHDA and CDR2 as SQIVND (reference sequence). Trimming left V 3 bases short and J 5 bases short, with 14 bases between. The CDR3 length is 15 residues.

The chain links TRBV5-1 to TRBJ2-1, with TRBD2 matching over 12 bases. The CDR3 is 14 amino acids. Germline V gene data show CDR1 as SGHRS and CDR2 as YFSETQ. V was clipped by 6 bases and J by 7 bases; unmatched bases: 5. This CDR3 is CASTLAGGPNEQFF. CDR3 bases: TGCGCCAGCACCCTAGCGGGGGGGCCTAATGAGCAGTTCTTC.

The rearrangement links TRBV10-2 to TRBJ1-5; D is uncertain. Trimming removed 3 bases from V and 1 base from J, with 10 bases in between. Germline V gives CDR1 WSHSY, CDR2 SAAADI. The CDR3 has 15 amino acids. CDR3 sequence: CASSDRGESNQPQHF. The CDR3, as DNA: TGCGCCAGCAGTGACCGGGGAGAAAGCAATCAGCCCCAGCATTTT.

The chain carries TRBV11-3 and TRBJ2-1, with 7 bases lining up with TRBD2. This CDR3 comprises 15 residues. From germline, CDR1 is SGHNT and CDR2 YENEEA. Unmatched junction bases numbered 10, after V lost 4 bases and J lost 7 bases. The CDR3 region is CASSWSGATSNEQFF. CDR3 bases: TGTGCCAGCAGCTGGAGCGGGGCGACCTCGAATGAGCAGTTCTTC.

This clone showed up just once. The chain recombines TRBV5-1 with TRBJ2-3; no clear D. Between the trimmed V and J ends, which lost 3 bases and 0 bases, there was a span of 23 bases. Germline V lookup: CDR1 SGHRS, CDR2 YFSETQ. There are 19 residues in the CDR3. DNA for the CDR3: TGCGCCAGCAGCTATGAAAGAAACCGGAGACGGCCTAGCACAGATACGCAGTATTTT. It specifies CASSYERNRRRPSTDTQYF.

The gene calls are TRBV29-1 and TRBJ1-5; TRBD1 aligns across 11 bases. The germline gives CDR1 SQVTM, CDR2 ANQGSEA. Losses at the gene ends were 8 bases for V and 0 bases for J; bases not matched to a gene: 15. CDR3 length: 18 amino acids. The DNA for the CDR3 is TGCAGCCCACCCTCACCGGGACAGGGGGATAATAGCAATCAGCCCCAGCATTTT. It translates to CSPPSPGQGDNSNQPQHF. The full variable domain, with the rest looked up from reference TRBV29-1 and TRBJ1-5, is SAVISQKPSRDICQRGTSLTIQCQVDSQVTMMFWYRQQPGQSLTLIATANQGSEATYESGFVIDKFPISRPNLTFSTLTVSNMSPEDSSIYLCSPPSPGQGDNSNQPQHFGDGTRLSIL.

In this sample, this clone turned up a few times. The J gene is TRBJ2-7, the V gene TRBV2; TRBD2 aligns across 8 bases. The CDR3 extends over 15 amino acids. Germline CDR1 is SNHLY and CDR2 is FYNNEI. The trim removed 6 bases at V and 3 bases at J, leaving 10 bases unmatched. The DNA for the CDR3 is TGTGCCAGCAGCGCTCTAAGTGCGGGGGGCTACGAGCAGTACTTC. It yields the protein CASSALSAGGYEQYF.

The count of this clone is one. The CDR3 DNA sequence: TGTGCCAGCAGTTCGGCTACCTTTTGGCGGGGAGATACGCAGTATTTT. This codes for CASSSATFWRGDTQYF. V is TRBV27 and J is TRBJ2-3; weak D call: TRBD2 (6 bases). Germline-derived CDR1 and CDR2 are MNHEY and SMNVEV (reference sequence). There are 16 residues in the CDR3. V lost 4 bases and J 5 bases, leaving 19 bases between the germline ends.

The chain recombines TRBV3-1 (or the pseudogene TRBV3-2) with TRBJ1-6; D possibly corresponds to TRBD1 (5 bases). Germline lookup yields CDR1 LGHDT and CDR2 YNNKEL (reference sequence). The length of the CDR3 is 14 residues. V lost 1 base and J 10 bases, leaving 11 bases between the germline ends. The CDR3 DNA reads as TGTGCCAGCAGCCAAGTGCCCGGGGGATCACCCCTCCACTTT. It codes for CASSQVPGGSPLHF.

J is TRBJ2-7 and V is TRBV5-1; D is perhaps TRBD1 (5 bases). Looked up from germline, CDR1 is SGHRS and CDR2 is YFSETQ. The CDR3 extends over 16 amino acids. V was cut by 4 bases and J by 8 bases, with 25 bases left in between. CDR3 in amino acids: CASSRETTATATQQYF. As DNA, the CDR3 is TGCGCCAGCAGCCGTGAAACGACAGCTACGGCTACGCAGCAGTACTTC.